Listed below are T cell receptor beta chains from one sample, sequenced in a study of cytomegalovirus exposure and HLA in healthy donors. Method: immunoSEQ multiplex PCR; TCRdb's copy keeps in-frame clones and lacks some. The table has under 150,000 clones, 70% to 85% seen once. The sample was PBMCs. The receptors originated from a male donor in good health and CMV-seronegative. The CDR3 runs from the conserved cysteine through the conserved F or W. The D gene is left open where the match is weak. Only part of the rows carry a size: once, few, many, or a class if the clone is expanded.

clone_size	j_call	v_call	d_call	cdr3_aa	cdr3_nt
-	TRBJ1-3	TRBV5-8	TRBD1	CASSRLPMDRVSGNTIYF	TGTGCCAGCAGCCGACTCCCAATGGACAGGGTGTCTGGAAACACCATATATTTT
-	TRBJ2-3	TRBV27	-	CASSLGSGGDTQYF	TGTGCCAGCAGCCTTGGGAGCGGAGGGGATACGCAGTATTTT
-	TRBJ1-5	TRBV9	-	CASSVAPGGNQPQHF	TGTGCCAGCAGCGTAGCCCCAGGGGGCAATCAGCCCCAGCATTTT
-	TRBJ2-2	TRBV5-1	-	CASSLGRGTGELFF	TGCGCCAGCAGCTTGGGCCGGGGCACCGGGGAGCTGTTTTTT
few	TRBJ2-7	TRBV7-9	TRBD2	CASSLGGASGSYEQYF	TGTGCCAGCAGCTTAGGGGGGGCTAGCGGGAGTTACGAGCAGTACTTC
-	TRBJ1-1	TRBV7-2	-	CASSLGGGNTEAFF	TGTGCCAGCAGCTTAGGGGGGGGGAACACTGAAGCTTTCTTT
-	TRBJ1-2	TRBV28	-	CASSFLGEISYGYTF	TGTGCCAGCAGTTTTTTAGGGGAAATCAGCTATGGCTACACCTTC
-	TRBJ1-3	TRBV14	-	CASSQQGASSGNTIYF	TGTGCCAGCAGCCAGCAGGGCGCTAGCTCTGGAAACACCATATATTTT
-	TRBJ2-7	TRBV7-9	-	CASSSGQGAPYEQYF	TGTGCCAGCAGCTCGGGACAAGGAGCGCCCTACGAGCAGTACTTC
-	TRBJ2-1	TRBV27	-	CASSLRGSDEQFF	TGTGCCAGCAGTTTAAGAGGGAGTGATGAGCAGTTCTTC
-	TRBJ2-7	TRBV4-1	-	CASSQFEGEAGEQYF	TGCGCCAGCAGCCAATTCGAGGGAGAGGCGGGCGAGCAGTACTTC